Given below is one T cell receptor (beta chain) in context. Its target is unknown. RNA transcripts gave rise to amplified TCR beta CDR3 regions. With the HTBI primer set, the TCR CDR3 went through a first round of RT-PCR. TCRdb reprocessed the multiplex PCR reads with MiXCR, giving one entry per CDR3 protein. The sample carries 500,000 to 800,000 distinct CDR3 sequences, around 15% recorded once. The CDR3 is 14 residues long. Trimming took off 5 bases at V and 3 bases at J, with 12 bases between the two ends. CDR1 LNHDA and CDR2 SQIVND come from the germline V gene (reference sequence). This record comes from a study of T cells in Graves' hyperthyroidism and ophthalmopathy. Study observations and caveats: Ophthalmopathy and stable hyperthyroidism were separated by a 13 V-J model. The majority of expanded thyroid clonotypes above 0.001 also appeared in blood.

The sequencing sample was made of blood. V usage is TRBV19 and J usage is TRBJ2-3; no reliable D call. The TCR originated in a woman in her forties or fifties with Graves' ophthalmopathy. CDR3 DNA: TGTGCCAGTAGTCCGCTAGGAAAAACAGATACGCAGTATTTT. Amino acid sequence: CASSPLGKTDTQYF. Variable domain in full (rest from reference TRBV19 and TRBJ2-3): DGGITQSPKYLFRKEGQNVTLSCEQNLNHDAMYWYRQDPGQGLRLIYYSQIVNDFQKGDIAEGYSVSREKKESFPLTVTSAQKNPTAFYLCASSPLGKTDTQYFGPGTRLTVL.